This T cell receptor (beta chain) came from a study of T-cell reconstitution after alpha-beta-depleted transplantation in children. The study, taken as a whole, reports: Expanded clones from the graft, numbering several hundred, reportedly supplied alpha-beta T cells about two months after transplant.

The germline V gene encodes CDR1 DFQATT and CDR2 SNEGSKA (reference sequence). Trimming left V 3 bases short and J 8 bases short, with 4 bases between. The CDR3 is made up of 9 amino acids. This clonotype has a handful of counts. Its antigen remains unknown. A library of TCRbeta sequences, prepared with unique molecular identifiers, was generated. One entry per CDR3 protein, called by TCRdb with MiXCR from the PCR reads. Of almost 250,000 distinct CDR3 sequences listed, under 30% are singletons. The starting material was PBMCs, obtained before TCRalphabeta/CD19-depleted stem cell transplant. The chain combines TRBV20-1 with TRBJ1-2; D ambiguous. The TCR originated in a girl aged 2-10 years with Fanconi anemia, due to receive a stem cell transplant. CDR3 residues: CSARVGYTF. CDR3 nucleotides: TGCAGTGCTAGGGTGGGCTACACCTTC.